Below are 13 T cell receptor beta chains sequenced from a single sample in a study of follicular helper T cells after annual influenza vaccination. The assay was immunoSEQ multiplex PCR, and TCRdb's table has in-frame clones only and misses some. Of over a thousand clones in the sample, around 85% are singletons; the top ten hold about 2.2%. Time point reported: 2015-2016 season, pre-vaccination. The sample in question was CXCR5+ CD38+ circulating T follicular helper cells from blood, obtained on the day of influenza vaccination. Subset defined: circulating Tfh, non-naive CD4+CXCR5+PD-1+ (ICOS+CD38+ or ICOS-CD38-). The receptor set was obtained from an adult who received the influenza vaccine.

The chain links TRBV18 to TRBJ2-5; D uncertain. The V end lost 4 bases, the J end lost 5 bases, and 11 bases lay between the germline ends. Germline CDR1 KGHSH, CDR2 LQKENI. The CDR3 is made up of 13 amino acids. The CDR3 spells CASSLDQRETQYF. The CDR3 coding sequence is TGTGCCAGCTCACTAGATCAGAGGGAGACCCAGTACTTC.

This chain uses TRBV2 with TRBJ1-4; D may be TRBD1 (6 bases). There are 15 residues in the CDR3. Germline assignment: CDR1 SNHLY and CDR2 FYNNEI. V lost 4 bases and J lost 8, with 17 bases in between. CDR3 sequence (DNA): TGTGCCAGCAGTGGGGGAGGTCCAGGGGTGGAAAAACTGTTTTTT. Translation: CASSGGGPGVEKLFF.

The rearrangement joins TRBV6-5 to TRBJ1-5, with a weak D call TRBD1 (6 bases). V was trimmed by 2 bases and J by 7 bases, leaving 15 bases between them. The CDR3 has 15 amino acids. Germline CDR1 MNHEY, CDR2 SVGAGI. The CDR3 loop reads CASSYAPGGQQPQHF. In DNA, the CDR3 is TGTGCCAGCAGTTACGCTCCCGGGGGGCAACAGCCCCAGCATTTT.

The chain uses TRBV5-6 and TRBJ2-2; D might be TRBD1 (6 bases). Trimming removed 4 bases from V and 2 bases from J, with 15 bases in between. Germline CDR1 and CDR2: SGHDT and YYEEEE. The CDR3 has 16 amino acids. CDR3 in amino acids: CASSPLDRRNTGELFF. The CDR3 DNA reads TGTGCCAGCAGCCCTTTAGACAGGCGAAACACCGGGGAGCTGTTTTTT.

The CDR3 loop reads CASSPRRYTEAFF. DNA of the CDR3: TGTGCCAGCTCACCCAGACGCTACACTGAAGCTTTCTTT. The rearrangement uses TRBV18 and TRBJ1-1, with no clear D. Germline values: CDR1 KGHSH, CDR2 LQKENI. There are 13 residues in the CDR3. Trimming shortened V by 3 bases and J by 3 bases, and 8 bases separated the two germline ends.

The V gene is TRBV6-5, the J gene TRBJ2-3; D unclear. From germline, CDR1 is MNHEY and CDR2 SVGAGI. The CDR3 is 13 residues long. V was clipped by 7 bases and J by 4 bases, with 12 bases between them. The CDR3 nucleotides are TGTGCCAGCAATCTGGGCCCCTCAGATACGCAGTATTTT. Its protein is CASNLGPSDTQYF.

J is TRBJ1-5 and V is TRBV19; D may be TRBD1 (6 bases). CDR1 LNHDA and CDR2 SQIVND come from the germline V gene (reference sequence). V was trimmed by 8 bases and J by 0 bases, leaving 14 bases between them. CDR3 length: 15 amino acids. The CDR3 is CASAGGAGSNQPQHF. CDR3 coding DNA: TGTGCCAGTGCGGGGGGGGCAGGTAGCAATCAGCCCCAGCATTTT.

The chain carries TRBV19 and TRBJ2-7, with D possibly TRBD1 on 6 matching bases. This CDR3 region has 14 residues. Between the trimmed V and J ends, which lost 6 bases and 5 bases, there was a span of 17 bases. The V gene's germline CDR1 is LNHDA and CDR2 SQIVND (reference sequence). The CDR3 protein is CASSRRAGDDEQYF. CDR3 nucleotide sequence: TGTGCCAGTAGCCGAAGGGCAGGGGACGACGAGCAGTACTTC.

This clone was seen once. The chain links TRBV18 to TRBJ1-1; 7 positions match TRBD1. The V gene end was trimmed by 5 bases and the J gene end by 3 bases; junction bases not matched to a gene: 6. Germline CDR1 reads KGHSH; CDR2 reads LQKENI. This CDR3 contains 14 residues. This CDR3 reads CASSTTGTDTEAFF. The CDR3 coding sequence is TGTGCCAGCTCAACGACAGGGACGGACACTGAAGCTTTCTTT. Full variable domain (missing parts from reference TRBV18 and TRBJ1-1): NAGVMQNPRHLVRRRGQEARLRCSPMKGHSHVYWYRQLPEEGLKFMVYLQKENIIDESGMPKERFSAEFPKEGPSILRIQQVVRGDSAAYFCASSTTGTDTEAFFGQGTRLTVV.

The J gene is TRBJ2-1, the V gene TRBV19; the D gene could be TRBD1 or TRBD2 (5 bases each). CDR1 is LNHDA and CDR2 is SQIVND in the germline V gene (reference sequence). V was cut by 5 bases and J by 2 bases, with 13 bases left in between. This CDR3 is 15 amino acids long. CDR3 sequence reads: CASSLGTQTYNEQFF. CDR3 coding DNA: TGTGCCAGTAGTCTCGGGACCCAGACCTACAATGAGCAGTTCTTC.

V gene TRBV19 combines with J gene TRBJ2-3; D remains ambiguous. This CDR3 region has 14 residues. Per germline, CDR1 LNHDA and CDR2 SQIVND (reference sequence). V dropped 0 bases and J dropped 0 bases, with 4 bases sitting between them. The CDR3 region is CASSIDYSTDTQYF. The CDR3 DNA follows: TGTGCCAGTAGTATAGACTACAGCACAGATACGCAGTATTTT.

The chain uses TRBV5-4 and TRBJ1-2; D gene uncertain. This CDR3 comprises 14 residues. Deletions cut 4 bases from V and 5 bases from J, with 15 bases between. Per germline, CDR1 SGHNT and CDR2 YYREEE (reference sequence). The CDR3 sequence is CASSPETDYYGYTF. The CDR3 nucleotides are TGTGCCAGCAGCCCGGAGACTGATTATTATGGCTACACCTTC. Filled out from reference TRBV5-4 and TRBJ1-2, the complete variable domain reads ETGVTQSPTHLIKTRGQQVTLRCSSQSGHNTVSWYQQALGQGPQFIFQYYREEENGRGNFPPRFSGLQFPNYSSELNVNALELDDSALYLCASSPETDYYGYTFGSGTRLTVV.

The CDR3 loop reads CASSGTGRDIQYF. For the CDR3, the DNA is TGTGCCAGCAGCGGGACAGGGAGGGACATTCAGTACTTC. This chain joins TRBV21-1 and TRBJ2-4; the DNA was not compared with TRBD1, the D call given in the table. TRBV21-1 is recorded as a pseudogene. The CDR3 totals 13 residues.